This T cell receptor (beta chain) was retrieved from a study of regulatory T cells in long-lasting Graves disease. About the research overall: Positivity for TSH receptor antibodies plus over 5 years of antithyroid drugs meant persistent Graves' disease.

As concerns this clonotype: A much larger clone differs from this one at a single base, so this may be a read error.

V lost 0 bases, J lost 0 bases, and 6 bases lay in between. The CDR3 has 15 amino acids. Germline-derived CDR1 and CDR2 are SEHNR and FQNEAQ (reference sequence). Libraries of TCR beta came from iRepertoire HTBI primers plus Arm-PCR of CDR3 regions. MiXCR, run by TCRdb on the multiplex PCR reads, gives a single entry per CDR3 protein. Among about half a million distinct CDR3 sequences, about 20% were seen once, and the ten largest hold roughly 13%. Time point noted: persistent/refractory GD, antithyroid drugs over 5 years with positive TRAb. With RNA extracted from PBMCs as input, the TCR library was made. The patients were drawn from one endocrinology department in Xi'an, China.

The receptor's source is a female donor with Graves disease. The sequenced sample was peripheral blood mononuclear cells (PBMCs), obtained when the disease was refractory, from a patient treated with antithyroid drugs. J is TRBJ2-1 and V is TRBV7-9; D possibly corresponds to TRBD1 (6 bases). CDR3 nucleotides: TGTGCCAGCAGCTTAGCGGGGGCCTCCTACAATGAGCAGTTCTTC. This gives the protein CASSLAGASYNEQFF.